The 26 T cell receptor beta chains in this list originate from one sample, sequenced in a study of T cells in Graves' hyperthyroidism and ophthalmopathy. Researchers amplified the TCR beta CDR3 regions from RNA transcripts. TCR CDR3 regions were first amplified by RT-PCR with HTBI primers. Each CDR3 protein is one row after TCRdb ran MiXCR on the multiplex PCR reads. The sample has approximately 370,000 distinct CDR3 sequences, about 16% seen once. The sequenced sample was blood. The receptors were sampled from a woman aged 30 to 39 with Graves' hyperthyroidism.

This clonotype was detected ten times or more. The V gene is TRBV9, the J gene TRBJ2-5; 8 bases line up with TRBD2. V lost 4 bases to trimming and J lost 2 bases; unmatched junction nucleotides: 13. The germline CDR1 and CDR2 sequences are SGDLS and YYNGEE. The CDR3 spans 17 residues. The CDR3: CASSLTGGLAIQETQYF. The CDR3 coding sequence is TGTGCCAGCAGCCTTACCGGTGGACTAGCCATTCAAGAGACCCAGTACTTC.

This clonotype turned up a few times. The genes are TRBV20-1 and TRBJ2-3; D may correspond to TRBD1 or TRBD2 (5 bases each). The ends were cut back, 3 bases at V and 2 bases at J, with 18 bases in the middle. The CDR3 is 16 amino acids. CDR1 and CDR2 from the germline V gene are DFQATT and SNEGSKA (reference sequence). CDR3 region: CSASPSGRANTDTQYF. Written as DNA, the CDR3 is TGCAGTGCTAGTCCTTCGGGGCGGGCTAACACAGATACGCAGTATTTT.

The sample holds many counts of this clonotype. This chain links TRBV3-1 with TRBJ2-1; TRBD2 might be the D (5 bases). The ends were cut back, 6 bases at V and 8 bases at J, with 14 bases in the middle. Germline loops: CDR1 LGHDT, CDR2 YNNKEL (reference sequence). The length of the CDR3 is 13 residues. The CDR3 loop reads CASSNRGVDEQFF. DNA for the CDR3: TGTGCCAGCAGTAATCGGGGAGTGGATGAGCAGTTCTTC.

In its sample, this clonotype was seen many times. The chain couples TRBV3-1 to TRBJ2-3, with a tentative D call TRBD2 (5 bases). There are 14 residues in the CDR3. Germline CDR1 LGHDT, CDR2 YNNKEL (reference sequence). The V end lost 4 bases, the J end lost 2 bases, and 10 bases lay between the germline ends. The CDR3 region has the DNA TGTGCCAGCAGCCCCAAGCGGACCACAGATACGCAGTATTTT. Translated, it gives CASSPKRTTDTQYF.

This clonotype turned up a few times. The chain employs TRBV12-3 or TRBV12-4 and TRBJ1-4; no firm D call. V lost 10 bases, J lost 5 bases, and 14 bases lay in between. This CDR3 is built from 13 residues. In nucleotides, the CDR3 is TGTGCCACCCTAGGAGGGCCCAATGAAAAACTGTTTTTT. As protein: CATLGGPNEKLFF.

This clonotype came up a few times. The chain uses TRBV5-4 and TRBJ1-1; a weak D match, TRBD1 (5 bases). V shed 0 bases and J shed 4 bases, with 19 bases lying between them. Per germline, CDR1 SGHNT and CDR2 YYREEE (reference sequence). This CDR3 region has 17 residues. The CDR3 DNA is TGTGCCAGCAGCTTGGATCAGGGATTATCTATGGGCACTGAAGCTTTCTTT. Its translation: CASSLDQGLSMGTEAFF.

This clonotype was detected a few times. The V and J genes are TRBV19 and TRBJ2-3; 10 nucleotides align to TRBD2. V lost 5 bases to trimming and J lost 8 bases; unmatched junction nucleotides: 7. This CDR3 comprises 14 residues. Germline loops: CDR1 LNHDA, CDR2 SQIVND (reference sequence). CDR3 sequence reads: CASSSLAGDGTQYF. The DNA of the CDR3 is TGTGCCAGTAGTTCGCTAGCGGGAGACGGTACGCAGTATTTT.

This clonotype has more than one count but fewer than ten. The V and J genes are TRBV7-2 and TRBJ1-5; unclear D gene. Per germline, CDR1 SGHTA and CDR2 FQGNSA. The germline V and J ends were trimmed by 2 bases and 3 bases, with 8 bases remaining between them. This CDR3 is built from 14 residues. The CDR3 reads CASSLRHNNQPQHF. CDR3 bases: TGTGCCAGCAGCTTAAGGCACAACAATCAGCCCCAGCATTTT.

This clonotype has at least ten counts. The chain has TRBV6-1 and TRBJ2-7, with TRBD2 identical over 7 bases. This CDR3 contains 12 residues. Trimming cost V 4 bases and J 4 bases; bases outside gene matches: 1. Germline V gene data show CDR1 as MNHNS and CDR2 as SASEGT. The CDR3 reads CASSGGRYEQYF. Here the CDR3 DNA reads TGTGCCAGCAGTGGCGGGAGATACGAGCAGTACTTC.

This clonotype was counted a few times. The rearrangement links TRBV7-9 to TRBJ2-1; TRBD2 aligns across 12 bases. Trimming at V came to 0 bases and at J to 0 bases, leaving 6 bases not matched to a gene. The CDR3 loop spans 19 amino acids. Germline CDR1 and CDR2: SEHNR and FQNEAQ (reference sequence). The CDR3 sequence is CASSLAGTSGPHSYNEQFF. CDR3 in DNA: TGTGCCAGCAGCTTAGCTGGGACTAGCGGGCCCCACTCCTACAATGAGCAGTTCTTC.

In its sample, this clonotype was seen many times. The gene calls are TRBV2 and TRBJ1-5; D remains ambiguous. Germline CDR1 and CDR2: SNHLY and FYNNEI. With 4 bases removed from V and 5 bases from J, the gap between germline ends came to 6 bases. This CDR3 has 12 residues. The CDR3 sequence is CASSADHQPQHF. CDR3 bases: TGTGCCAGCAGTGCGGACCATCAGCCCCAGCATTTT.

The rearrangement links TRBV24-1 to TRBJ2-4, with 10 bases aligning to TRBD1. V gave up 4 bases and J gave up 7 bases; unmatched junction bases: 12. Looked up from germline, CDR1 is KGHDR and CDR2 is SFDVKD. The CDR3 runs to 17 residues. The CDR3 region has the DNA TGTGCCACCAGTGACGCCCAGACAGGGGGCGGACGGAACATTCAGTACTTC. Protein: CATSDAQTGGGRNIQYF.

This clonotype was picked up a small number of times. V gene TRBV4-2 combines with J gene TRBJ1-2; D is unclear. Germline-derived CDR1 and CDR2 are LGHNA and YNFKEQ. The CDR3 runs to 13 residues. The ends were cut back, 5 bases at V and 2 bases at J, with 9 bases in the middle. In DNA, the CDR3 is TGTGCCAGCAGCGAGGGAGCCAACTATGGCTACACCTTC. Amino acids: CASSEGANYGYTF.

This clonotype was found a few times. The V call is TRBV27, the J call TRBJ2-7; maybe TRBD2 (6 bases). The CDR3 covers 14 residues. V lost 6 bases and J lost 7, with 19 bases in between. Germline loops: CDR1 MNHEY, CDR2 SMNVEV (reference sequence). CDR3 in amino acids: CASSPLAASREQYF. CDR3 nucleotide sequence: TGTGCCAGCAGCCCTTTAGCGGCCTCCCGGGAGCAGTACTTC.

This clonotype appeared many times. The J gene is TRBJ2-1, the V gene TRBV5-1; D could derive from TRBD1 or TRBD2 (5 bases each). Trimming left V 1 base short and J 6 bases short, with 23 bases between. Per germline, CDR1 SGHRS and CDR2 YFSETQ. The CDR3 has 18 residues. CDR3 region: CASSLRSVGDSRVNEQFF. CDR3 DNA: TGCGCCAGCAGCTTGAGGTCAGTCGGGGATTCCAGGGTCAATGAGCAGTTCTTC.

There are many counts of this clonotype. The rearrangement links TRBV9 to TRBJ2-7, with 11 nucleotides matching TRBD2. The CDR3 sequence is 15 residues long. CDR1 is SGDLS and CDR2 is YYNGEE in the germline V gene. Unmatched junction bases numbered 9, after V lost 3 bases and J lost 7 bases. This chain's CDR3 is CASSAHKGLAEEQYF. CDR3 bases: TGTGCCAGCAGCGCCCACAAGGGACTAGCGGAAGAGCAGTACTTC.

At least ten counts were recorded for this clonotype. This chain connects TRBV6-1 to TRBJ2-3; perhaps TRBD2 as D (6 bases). Germline lookup yields CDR1 MNHNS and CDR2 SASEGT. The CDR3 has 18 amino acids. Trimming removed 2 bases from V and 0 bases from J, with 18 bases in between. The CDR3 DNA follows: TGTGCCAGCAGTGAATACATGGTACGGCGGGGAAGCACAGATACGCAGTATTTT. As protein: CASSEYMVRRGSTDTQYF.

This sequence joins TRBV29-1 and TRBJ2-1; tentative D call: TRBD1 (6 bases). The CDR3 has 16 residues. Germline loops: CDR1 SQVTM, CDR2 ANQGSEA. Trimming took 2 bases from V and 6 from J, leaving 20 bases between them. The CDR3 sequence is CSVEHFKGGPSNEQFF. CDR3 in DNA: TGCAGCGTTGAACATTTCAAAGGGGGACCGTCCAATGAGCAGTTCTTC.

The sample holds a few counts of this clonotype. The chain carries TRBV16 and TRBJ2-3, with D uncertain. The CDR3 has 17 residues. The V gene's germline CDR1 is KGHSY and CDR2 FQNENV. The V and J ends lost 2 bases and 1 base respectively, with 16 bases between them. CDR3 loop: CASSQPSGHTGTDTQYF. The CDR3 coding sequence is TGTGCCAGCAGCCAACCGTCCGGGCATACCGGCACAGATACGCAGTATTTT.

This clonotype showed up just a few times. The chain recombines TRBV20-1 with TRBJ1-1; D is possibly TRBD1 (5 bases). The germline V gene encodes CDR1 DFQATT and CDR2 SNEGSKA (reference sequence). The CDR3 length is 14 residues. V was shortened by 3 bases and J by 3 bases, with 14 bases between the two germline ends. The CDR3 spells CSARGVPGYTEAFF. In nucleotides, the CDR3 is TGCAGTGCTAGGGGGGTGCCAGGGTACACTGAAGCTTTCTTT.

This clonotype was picked up a small number of times. The chain combines TRBV10-3 with TRBJ1-1; maybe TRBD1 (5 bases). The CDR3 loop spans 14 amino acids. Germline-derived CDR1 and CDR2 are ENHRY and SYGVKD. V shed 3 bases and J shed 1 base, with 9 bases lying between them. The CDR3 DNA reads TGTGCCATCAGTGATAGGGGTGGGAACACTGAAGCTTTCTTT. Translated: CAISDRGGNTEAFF.

This clonotype was detected ten times or more. The chain uses TRBV6-1 and TRBJ2-1, with TRBD1 matching over 7 bases. Germline CDR1 is MNHNS and CDR2 is SASEGT. Unmatched junction bases numbered 11, after V lost 6 bases and J lost 9 bases. The CDR3 spans 14 residues. CDR3 nucleotides: TGTGCCAGCAGGGACAGGAACGTGTGGGGTGAGCAGTTCTTC. Translating gives CASRDRNVWGEQFF.

This clonotype was detected a few times. The chain has TRBV5-1 and TRBJ1-2; D may be TRBD1 (5 bases). Germline CDR1 SGHRS, CDR2 YFSETQ. V lost 0 bases and J 4 bases, leaving 13 bases between the germline ends. This CDR3 has 15 residues. DNA for the CDR3: TGCGCCAGCAGCTTGGCCCAGCCCGGGGGCTATGGCTACACCTTC. The encoded protein is CASSLAQPGGYGYTF.

As concerns this clonotype: Germline and junction disagree at one end, which may indicate a read error. This rearrangement joins TRBV20-1 to TRBJ2-3, with D possibly being TRBD1 (6 bases). CDR1 is DFQATT, CDR2 SNEGSKA, per germline (reference sequence). This CDR3 has 16 residues. The CDR3 sequence: CSTRDPRTDSTDTQYF. In DNA, the CDR3 is TGCAGTACTAGAGACCCTCGGACAGATAGCACAGATACGCAGTATTTT.

The gene calls are TRBV19 and TRBJ1-3, with D possibly matching TRBD1 (6 bases). Germline CDR1 LNHDA, CDR2 SQIVND (reference sequence). CDR3 length: 14 residues. V was shortened by 6 bases and J by 2 bases, with 11 bases between the two germline ends. The CDR3 region has the DNA TGTGCCAGTAGGCCGGGGGACACTGGAAACACCATATATTTT. Translation gives CASRPGDTGNTIYF.

This clonotype was observed a handful of times. V gene TRBV5-1 combines with J gene TRBJ2-3; a possible D gene is TRBD1 (6 bases). This CDR3 has 13 amino acids. V was clipped by 4 bases and J by 6 bases, with 12 bases between them. CDR1 is SGHRS, CDR2 YFSETQ, per germline. The CDR3 sequence: CASSIQGTDTQYF. The CDR3 DNA reads as TGCGCCAGCAGCATACAGGGAACGGATACGCAGTATTTT.